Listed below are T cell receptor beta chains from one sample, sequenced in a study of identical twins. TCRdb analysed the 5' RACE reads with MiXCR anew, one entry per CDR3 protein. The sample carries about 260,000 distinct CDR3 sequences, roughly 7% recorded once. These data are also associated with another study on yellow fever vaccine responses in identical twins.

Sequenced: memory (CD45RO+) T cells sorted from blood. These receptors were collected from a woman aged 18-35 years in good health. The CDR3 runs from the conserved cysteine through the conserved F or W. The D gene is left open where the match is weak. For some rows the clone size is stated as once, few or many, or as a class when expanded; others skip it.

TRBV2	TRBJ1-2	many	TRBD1	TGTGCCAGCTCCTATAACCGGGACAGGGCCTATGGCTACACCTTC	CASSYNRDRAYGYTF
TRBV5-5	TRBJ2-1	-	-	TGTGCCAGCAGGGGGGTACAGGGATACAATGAGCAGTTCTTC	CASRGVQGYNEQFF
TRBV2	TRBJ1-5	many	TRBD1	TGTGCCAGCAGTGAATGGCCCTGGGACAGGGGGGGAGGGAGCAATCAGCCCCAGCATTTT	CASSEWPWDRGGGSNQPQHF
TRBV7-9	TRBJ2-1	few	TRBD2	TGTGCCAGCGGACTAGCGGGAGGTGGTGAGCAGTTCTTC	CASGLAGGGEQFF
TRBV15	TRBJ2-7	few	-	TGTGCCACCAGCAGAGGAACGGGGTCCTACGAGCAGTACTTC	CATSRGTGSYEQYF
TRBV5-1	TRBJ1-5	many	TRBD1	TGCGCCAGCAGCTTTACAGGACAGGGACAGCCCCAGCATTTT	CASSFTGQGQPQHF
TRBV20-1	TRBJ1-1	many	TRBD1	TGCAGTGTTAGAAAGGGACAGGGAACTGAAGCTTTCTTT	CSVRKGQGTEAFF
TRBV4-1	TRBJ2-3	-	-	TGCGCCAGCAGCCAGCCGGGAAAAAAAACAGATACGCAGTATTTT	CASSQPGKKTDTQYF
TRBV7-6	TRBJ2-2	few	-	TGTGCCAGCAGCCAGATGACGGGAGTCGGCACCGGGGAGCTGTTTTTT	CASSQMTGVGTGELFF
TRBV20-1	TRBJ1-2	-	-	TGCAGTGCTAGAAAGATACCCTCTCTTAACTATGGCTACACCTTC	CSARKIPSLNYGYTF
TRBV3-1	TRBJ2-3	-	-	TGTGCCAGCAGCCGAGGTGGTTTCCGCACAGATACGCAGTATTTT	CASSRGGFRTDTQYF
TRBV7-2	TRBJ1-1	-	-	TGTGCCAGCAGCGAAACAGTCCTAATGAACACTGAAGCTTTCTTT	CASSETVLMNTEAFF
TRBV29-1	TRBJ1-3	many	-	TGCAGCGTTGAATTCCCCTCTGGAAACACCATATATTTT	CSVEFPSGNTIYF
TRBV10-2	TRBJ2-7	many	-	TGCGCCAGCAGGGGAGGACAGCCTGCCTCCGAGCAGTACTTC	CASRGGQPASEQYF
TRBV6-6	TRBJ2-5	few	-	TGTGCCAGCAGTTACTCTAGGTGGACCCAGTACTTC	CASSYSRWTQYF
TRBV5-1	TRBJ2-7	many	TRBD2	TGCGCCAGCAGCGGTATAGCGGGTCCCGGGGAGCAGTACTTC	CASSGIAGPGEQYF
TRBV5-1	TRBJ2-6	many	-	TGCGCCAGCAGCAGTGACGGGGCTGGGGCCAACGTCCTGACTTTC	CASSSDGAGANVLTF
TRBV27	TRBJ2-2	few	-	TGTGCCAGCAGTTTTGGGGGGCTGAAGTACGAAGACACCGGGGAGCTGTTTTTT	CASSFGGLKYEDTGELFF
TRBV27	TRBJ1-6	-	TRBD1	TGTGCCAGCAGTTTGGACAGGGTCAATTCACCCCTCCACTTT	CASSLDRVNSPLHF
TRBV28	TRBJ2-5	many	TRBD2	TGTGCCAGCACCTTAGACGCGAGTAGCGGGAGAAGAAGAGAGACCCAGTACTTC	CASTLDASSGRRRETQYF
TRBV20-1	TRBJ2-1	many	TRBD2	TGCAGTGCTAGACCCCAGTGGGGAGGGGACCACAATGAGCAGTTCTTC	CSARPQWGGDHNEQFF
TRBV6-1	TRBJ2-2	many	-	TGTGCCAGCAGCCAACGGGCACATATCGTTGCCGGGGAGCTGTTTTTT	CASSQRAHIVAGELFF
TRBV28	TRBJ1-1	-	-	TGTGCCAGCAGTTCGGACTCCTCTGGACTGTGGAACACTGAAGCTTTCTTT	CASSSDSSGLWNTEAFF
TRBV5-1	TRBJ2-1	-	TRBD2	TGCGCCAGCAGCCCTAGCGGGATAACCTACAATGAGCAGTTCTTC	CASSPSGITYNEQFF
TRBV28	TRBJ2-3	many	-	TGTGCCAGCAGTTTAACTTTTAGTCGGGGGCCTAGCACAGATACGCAGTATTTT	CASSLTFSRGPSTDTQYF
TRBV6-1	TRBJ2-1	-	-	TGTGCCAGCATCGCCAGGGTAGGGTTGAATGAGCAGTTCTTC	CASIARVGLNEQFF
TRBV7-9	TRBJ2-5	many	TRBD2	TGTGCCAGCACCAGGTCGCGGGGGGGCCGTGAGACCCAGTACTTC	CASTRSRGGRETQYF
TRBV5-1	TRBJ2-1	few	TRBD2	TGCGCCAGCAGCTTGATTTTCGCGGGAGACCTCTCCTACAATGAGCAGTTCTTC	CASSLIFAGDLSYNEQFF
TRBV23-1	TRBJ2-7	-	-	TGCGCCAGCAGTCAATCAGACAGCCCCTACGAGCAGTACTTC	CASSQSDSPYEQYF
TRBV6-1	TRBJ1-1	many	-	TGTGCCAGCAACAGTCCAAAGAACACTGAAGCTTTCTTT	CASNSPKNTEAFF
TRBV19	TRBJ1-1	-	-	TGTGCCAGCCGACTAAGGAACACTGAAGCTTTCTTT	CASRLRNTEAFF
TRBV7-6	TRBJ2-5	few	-	TGTGCCAGCAGCCGACCGCTAGAGACCCAGTACTTC	CASSRPLETQYF
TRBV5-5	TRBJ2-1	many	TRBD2	TGTGCCAGCAGCTTGGCCGGGAGCGGGGGGGCCTACAATGAGCAGTTCTTC	CASSLAGSGGAYNEQFF
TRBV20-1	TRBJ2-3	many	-	TGCAGTGCTAGTGACCGGGCCCGCCGCGCCCAGTATTTT	CSASDRARRAQYF
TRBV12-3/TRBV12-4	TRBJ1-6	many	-	TGTGCCAGCACCCCCGGGGGCGGGCCGCATTCACCCCTCCACTTT	CASTPGGGPHSPLHF
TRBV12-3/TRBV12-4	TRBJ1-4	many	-	TGTGCCAGCAGGAGGGCGCTCCTTAATGAAAAACTGTTTTTT	CASRRALLNEKLFF
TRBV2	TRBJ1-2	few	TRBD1	TGTGCCAGCAGGTCGGACAGGGAAGAATATGGCTACACCTTC	CASRSDREEYGYTF
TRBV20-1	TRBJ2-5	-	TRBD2	TGCAGTGCCTACCCGGGGGGACTGCAAGAGACCCAGTACTTC	CSAYPGGLQETQYF
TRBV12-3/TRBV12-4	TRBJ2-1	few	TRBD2	TGTGCCAGCAGTTTACTAGCGGGAGGGTCGGATGAGCAGTTCTTC	CASSLLAGGSDEQFF
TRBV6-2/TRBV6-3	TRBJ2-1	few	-	TGTGCCAGCAGTTCACCCTTGTACAATGAGCAGTTCTTC	CASSSPLYNEQFF
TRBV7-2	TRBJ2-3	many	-	TGTGCCAGCAGCTTAGCCCCGGGGGGCCTAAGCACAGATACGCAGTATTTT	CASSLAPGGLSTDTQYF
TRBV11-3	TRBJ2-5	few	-	TGTGCCAGCAGGGCAGGAGAAGAGACCCAGTACTTC	CASRAGEETQYF
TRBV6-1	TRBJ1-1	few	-	TGTGCCAGCAGTGAACAGGGCGGAAGTAACACTGAAGCTTTCTTT	CASSEQGGSNTEAFF
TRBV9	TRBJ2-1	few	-	TGTGCCAGCAGCGCGGGGACTCCCAATGAGCAGTTCTTC	CASSAGTPNEQFF
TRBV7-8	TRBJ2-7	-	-	TGTGCCAGCAGCTTAGAACACGAGCAGTACTTC	CASSLEHEQYF
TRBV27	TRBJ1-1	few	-	TGTGCCAGCAGTTTTAGTTCGGTCCCCACTGAAGCTTTCTTT	CASSFSSVPTEAFF
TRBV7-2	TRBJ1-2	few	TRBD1	TGTGCCAGCAGCCAGGCAGGGGGCTGGGGCTACACCTTC	CASSQAGGWGYTF
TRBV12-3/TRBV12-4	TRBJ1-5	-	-	TGTGCCAGCAGTTCCGGGACGACTAGACAGCCCCAGCATTTT	CASSSGTTRQPQHF
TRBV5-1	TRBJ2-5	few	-	TGCGCCAGCAGCAGCCTAGAGGTAGAGACCCAGTACTTC	CASSSLEVETQYF
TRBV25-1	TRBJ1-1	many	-	TGTGCCAGCAGTCCCAACCCCGAAACCGGGACTCCTAGCGGGGCTTTCTTT	CASSPNPETGTPSGAFF
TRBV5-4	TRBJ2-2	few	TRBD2	TGTGCCAGCAGCTCCCGTCCCGGGACTAGCGGGAGGGCCGGGGTCACCGGGGAGCTGTTTTTT	CASSSRPGTSGRAGVTGELFF
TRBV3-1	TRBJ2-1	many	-	TGTGCCAGCAGCCAAGGGACCACACAGACAACTGAGCAGTTCTTC	CASSQGTTQTTEQFF
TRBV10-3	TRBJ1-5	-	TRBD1	TGTGCCATCGGGACAGGGGCCAATCAGCCCCAGCATTTT	CAIGTGANQPQHF
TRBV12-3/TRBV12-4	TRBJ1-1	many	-	TGTGCCAGCAGTTACCGGGACACCAACACTGAAGCTTTCTTT	CASSYRDTNTEAFF